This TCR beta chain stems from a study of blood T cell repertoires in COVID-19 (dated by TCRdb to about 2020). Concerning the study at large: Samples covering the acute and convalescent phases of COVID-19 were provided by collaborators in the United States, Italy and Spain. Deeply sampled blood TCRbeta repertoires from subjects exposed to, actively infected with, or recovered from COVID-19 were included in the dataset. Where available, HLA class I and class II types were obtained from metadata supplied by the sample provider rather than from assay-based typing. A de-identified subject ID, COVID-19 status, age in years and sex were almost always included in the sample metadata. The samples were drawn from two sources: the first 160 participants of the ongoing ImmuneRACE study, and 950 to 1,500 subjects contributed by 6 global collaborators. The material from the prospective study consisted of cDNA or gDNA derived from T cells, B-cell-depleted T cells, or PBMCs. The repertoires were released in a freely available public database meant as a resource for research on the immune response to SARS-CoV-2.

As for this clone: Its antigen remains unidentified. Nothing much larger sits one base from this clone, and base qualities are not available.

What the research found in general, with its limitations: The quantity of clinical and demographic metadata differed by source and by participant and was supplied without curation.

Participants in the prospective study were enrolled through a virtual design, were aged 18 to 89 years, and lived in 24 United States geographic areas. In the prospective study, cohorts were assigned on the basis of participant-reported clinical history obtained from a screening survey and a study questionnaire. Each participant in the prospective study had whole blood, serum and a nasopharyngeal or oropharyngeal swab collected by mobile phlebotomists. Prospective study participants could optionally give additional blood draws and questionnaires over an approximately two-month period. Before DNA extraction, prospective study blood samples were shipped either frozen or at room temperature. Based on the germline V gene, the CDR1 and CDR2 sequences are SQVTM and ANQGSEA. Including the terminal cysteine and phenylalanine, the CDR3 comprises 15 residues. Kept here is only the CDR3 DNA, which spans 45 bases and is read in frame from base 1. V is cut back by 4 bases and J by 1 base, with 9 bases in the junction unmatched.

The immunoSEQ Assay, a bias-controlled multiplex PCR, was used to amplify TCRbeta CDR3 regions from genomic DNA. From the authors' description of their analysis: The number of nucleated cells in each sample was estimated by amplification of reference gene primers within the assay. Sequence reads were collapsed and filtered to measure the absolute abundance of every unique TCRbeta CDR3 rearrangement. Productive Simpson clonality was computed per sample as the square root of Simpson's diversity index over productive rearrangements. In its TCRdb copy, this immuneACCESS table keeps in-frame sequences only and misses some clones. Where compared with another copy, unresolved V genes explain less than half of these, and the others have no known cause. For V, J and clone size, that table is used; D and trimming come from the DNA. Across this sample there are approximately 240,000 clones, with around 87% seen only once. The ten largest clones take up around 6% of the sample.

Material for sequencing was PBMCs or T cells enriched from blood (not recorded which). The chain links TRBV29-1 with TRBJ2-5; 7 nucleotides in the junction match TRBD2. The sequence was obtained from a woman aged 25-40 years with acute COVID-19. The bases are TGCAGCGTTGTAACGGCTAGCGGATCCCAAGAGACCCAGTACTTC. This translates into CSVVTASGSQETQYF.